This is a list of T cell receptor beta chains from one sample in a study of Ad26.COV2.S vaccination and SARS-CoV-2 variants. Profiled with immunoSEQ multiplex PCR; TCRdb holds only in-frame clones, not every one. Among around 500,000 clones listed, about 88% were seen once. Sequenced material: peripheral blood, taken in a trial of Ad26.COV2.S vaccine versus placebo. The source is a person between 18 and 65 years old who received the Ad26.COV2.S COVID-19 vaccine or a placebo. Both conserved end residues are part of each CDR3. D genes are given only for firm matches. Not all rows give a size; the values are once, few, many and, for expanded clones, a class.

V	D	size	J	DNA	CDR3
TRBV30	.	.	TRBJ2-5	TGTGCCTGGGTTGCTTCCTTGGGGTACCAAGAGACCCAGTACTTC	CAWVASLGYQETQYF
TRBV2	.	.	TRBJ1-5	TGTGCCAGCCGAACAGGGTCGTATAGCAATCAGCCCCAGCATTTT	CASRTGSYSNQPQHF
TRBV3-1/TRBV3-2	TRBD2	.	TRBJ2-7	TGTGCCAGCAGCCACCCGCCGCGGGGGGTCATGGAGCAGTACTTC	CASSHPPRGVMEQYF
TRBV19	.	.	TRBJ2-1	TGTGCCAGTAGTCCCCTGAGCTCCTACAATGAGCAGTTCTTC	CASSPLSSYNEQFF
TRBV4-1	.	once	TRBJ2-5	TGCGCCAGCAGCCAAGTAGGTCCGTGGGCAGGGGATCCGGAGACCCAGTACTTC	CASSQVGPWAGDPETQYF
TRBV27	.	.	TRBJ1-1	TGTGCCAGCAGTCGTCCCGACCGTTATCGCACTGAAGCTTTCTTT	CASSRPDRYRTEAFF
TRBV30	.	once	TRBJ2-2	TGTGCCTGGGCCCCGACTTCTGGGGAGCTGTTTTTT	CAWAPTSGELFF
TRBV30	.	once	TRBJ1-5	TGTGCCTGGAGTAACGGTAGAGAAAATCAGCCCCAGCATTTT	CAWSNGRENQPQHF
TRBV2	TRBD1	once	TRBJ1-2	TGTGCCAGCAGTGAAAGCCCGTACACCAGGGGGTCGTATAACTATGGCTACACCTTC	CASSESPYTRGSYNYGYTF
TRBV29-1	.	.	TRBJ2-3	TGCAGCGGCGGGGTGAGCACCAGCACAGATACGCAGTATTTT	CSGGVSTSTDTQYF
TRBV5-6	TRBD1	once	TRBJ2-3	TGTGCCAGCAGCTCGACGGGAGGACAGGGGGCACCCACAGATACGCAGTATTTT	CASSSTGGQGAPTDTQYF
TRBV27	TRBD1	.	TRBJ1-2	TGTGCCAGCAGCCGAGGACAGGGGGCAGATGGCTACACCTTC	CASSRGQGADGYTF
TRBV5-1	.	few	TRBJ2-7	TGCGCCAGCAGCGCGAGCTCCTACGAGCAGTACTTC	CASSASSYEQYF
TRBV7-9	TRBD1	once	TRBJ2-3	TGTGCCAGCAGAACCCCAGGGGGAGATACGCAGTATTTT	CASRTPGGDTQYF
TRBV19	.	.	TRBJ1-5	TGTGCCAGTAGTATAGATACTGTACAGGCGGGACGCAGGGTCTTT	CASSIDTVQAGRRVF
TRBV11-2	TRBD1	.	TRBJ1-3	TGTGCCAGCAGCTTGAAGGACAGGGACTCTGGAAACACCATATATTTT	CASSLKDRDSGNTIYF
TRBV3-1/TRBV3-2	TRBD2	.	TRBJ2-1	TGTGCCAGCAGCCAAGATGCGACTAGCGGGGGATACAATGAGCAGTTCTTC	CASSQDATSGGYNEQFF
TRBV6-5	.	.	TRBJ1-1	TGTGCCAGCAGTTACGGCAAGAAAGGTCCGAACACTGAAGCTTTCTTT	CASSYGKKGPNTEAFF
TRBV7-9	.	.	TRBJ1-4	TGTGCCAGCAGCTTAATCGAGGGGGAAAAACTGTTTTTT	CASSLIEGEKLFF
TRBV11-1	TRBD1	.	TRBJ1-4	TGTGCCAGCAGCGCCAGACAGGGGACTAATGAAAAACTGTTTTTT	CASSARQGTNEKLFF
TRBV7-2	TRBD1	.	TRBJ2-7	TGTGCCAGCAGCCCGGGACAGGGGGTGATCGAGCAGTACTTC	CASSPGQGVIEQYF
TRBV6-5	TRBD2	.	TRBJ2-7	TGTGCCAGCAGTTACTCACCCGGGGGGTACGAGCAGTACTTC	CASSYSPGGYEQYF